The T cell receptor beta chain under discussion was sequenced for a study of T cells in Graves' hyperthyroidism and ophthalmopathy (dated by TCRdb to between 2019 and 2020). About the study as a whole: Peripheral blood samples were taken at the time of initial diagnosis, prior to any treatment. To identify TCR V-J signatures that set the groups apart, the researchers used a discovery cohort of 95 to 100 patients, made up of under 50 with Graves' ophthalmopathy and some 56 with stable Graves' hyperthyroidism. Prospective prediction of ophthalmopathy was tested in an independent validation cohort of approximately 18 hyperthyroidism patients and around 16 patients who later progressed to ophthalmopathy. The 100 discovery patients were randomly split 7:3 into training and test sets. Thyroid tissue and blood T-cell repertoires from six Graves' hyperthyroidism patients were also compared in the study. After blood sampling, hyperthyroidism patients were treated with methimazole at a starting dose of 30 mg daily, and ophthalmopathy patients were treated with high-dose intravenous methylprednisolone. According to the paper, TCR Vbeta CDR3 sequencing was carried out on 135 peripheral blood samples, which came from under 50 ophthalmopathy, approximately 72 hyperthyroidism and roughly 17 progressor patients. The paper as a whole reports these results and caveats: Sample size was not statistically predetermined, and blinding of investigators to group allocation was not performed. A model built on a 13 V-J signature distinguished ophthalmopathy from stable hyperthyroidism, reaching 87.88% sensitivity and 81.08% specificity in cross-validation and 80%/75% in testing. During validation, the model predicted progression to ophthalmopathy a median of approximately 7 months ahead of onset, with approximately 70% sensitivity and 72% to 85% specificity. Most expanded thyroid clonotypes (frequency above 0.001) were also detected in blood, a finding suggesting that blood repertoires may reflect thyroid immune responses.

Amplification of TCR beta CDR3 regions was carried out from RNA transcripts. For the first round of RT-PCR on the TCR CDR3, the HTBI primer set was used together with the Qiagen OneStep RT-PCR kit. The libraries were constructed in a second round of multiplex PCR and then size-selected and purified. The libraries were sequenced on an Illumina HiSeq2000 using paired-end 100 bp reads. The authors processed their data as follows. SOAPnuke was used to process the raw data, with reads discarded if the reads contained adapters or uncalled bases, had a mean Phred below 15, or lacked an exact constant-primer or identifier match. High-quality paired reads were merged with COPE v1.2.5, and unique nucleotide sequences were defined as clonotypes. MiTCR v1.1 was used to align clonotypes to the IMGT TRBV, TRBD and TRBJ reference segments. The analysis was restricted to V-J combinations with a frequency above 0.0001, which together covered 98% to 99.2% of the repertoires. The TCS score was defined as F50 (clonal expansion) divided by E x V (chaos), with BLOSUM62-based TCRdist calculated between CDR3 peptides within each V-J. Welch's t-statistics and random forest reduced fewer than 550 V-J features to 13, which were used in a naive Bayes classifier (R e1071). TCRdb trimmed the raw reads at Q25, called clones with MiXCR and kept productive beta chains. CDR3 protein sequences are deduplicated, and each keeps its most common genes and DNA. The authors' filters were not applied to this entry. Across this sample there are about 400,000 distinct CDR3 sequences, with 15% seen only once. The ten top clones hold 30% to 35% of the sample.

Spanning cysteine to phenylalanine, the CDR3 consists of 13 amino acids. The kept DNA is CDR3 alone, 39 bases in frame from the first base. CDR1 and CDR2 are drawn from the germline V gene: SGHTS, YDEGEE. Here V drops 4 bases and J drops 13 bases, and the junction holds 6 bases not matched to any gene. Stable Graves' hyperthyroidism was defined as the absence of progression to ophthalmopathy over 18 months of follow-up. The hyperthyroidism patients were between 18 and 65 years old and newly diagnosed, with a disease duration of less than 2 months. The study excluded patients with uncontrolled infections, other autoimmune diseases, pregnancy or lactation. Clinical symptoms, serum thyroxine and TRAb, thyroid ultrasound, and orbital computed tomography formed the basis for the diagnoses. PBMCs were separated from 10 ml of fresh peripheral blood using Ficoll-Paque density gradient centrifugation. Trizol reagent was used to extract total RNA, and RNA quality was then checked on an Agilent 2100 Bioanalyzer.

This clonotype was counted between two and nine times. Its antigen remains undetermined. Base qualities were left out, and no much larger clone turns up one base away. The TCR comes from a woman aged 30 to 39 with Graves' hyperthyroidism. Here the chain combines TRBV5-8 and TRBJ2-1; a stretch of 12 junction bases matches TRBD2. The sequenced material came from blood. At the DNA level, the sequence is TGTGCCAGCAGCGCGAGACTAGCGGGAGTTCAGTTCTTC. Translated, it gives CASSARLAGVQFF.